Listed below are T cell receptor beta chains from one sample, sequenced in a study of cytomegalovirus exposure and HLA in healthy donors. The protocol was immunoSEQ multiplex PCR, while the TCRdb copy is restricted to in-frame clones and leaves out a portion. The sample lists more than 95,000 clones; 65% to 75% were seen once. The sample taken for sequencing was PBMCs. These receptors were obtained from a man aged 40-49 years in good health and CMV-seropositive. Both conserved end residues are part of each CDR3. Fields, in order: J gene, clone size, D gene, V gene, CDR3 protein, CDR3 DNA. The D gene is left open where the match is weak. Not all rows give a size; the values are once, few, many and, for expanded clones, a class.

>TRBJ2-2|NA|TRBD1|TRBV5-1
CASSSGQGAAGELFF
TGCGCCAGCAGTTCCGGACAGGGGGCGGCCGGGGAGCTGTTTTTT
>TRBJ2-3|NA|TRBD1|TRBV7-2
CASSLNRGMTDTQYF
TGTGCCAGCAGCTTAAACAGGGGGATGACAGATACGCAGTATTTT
>TRBJ1-1|NA|NA|TRBV5-1
CASSFGGGPPLNTEAFF
TGCGCCAGCAGCTTTGGGGGGGGACCCCCATTGAACACTGAAGCTTTCTTT
>TRBJ2-6|NA|NA|TRBV10-1
CASSERSPSGANVLTF
TGCGCCAGCAGTGAAAGGAGCCCCTCTGGGGCCAACGTCCTGACTTTC
>TRBJ1-5|NA|TRBD1|TRBV19
CASSMRGQGLNQPQHF
TGTGCCAGTAGTATGAGGGGACAGGGCCTAAATCAGCCCCAGCATTTT
>TRBJ1-1|NA|TRBD1|TRBV9
CASSLRDRANTEAFF
TGTGCCAGCAGCCTCCGGGACAGGGCGAACACTGAAGCTTTCTTT
>TRBJ2-4|few|NA|TRBV21-1
CASGRGYRAEAKNIQYF
TGTGCCAGCGGCAGAGGGTACAGGGCGGAGGCCAAAAACATTCAGTACTTC
>TRBJ1-2|NA|TRBD1|TRBV6-4
CASSDSGQGGYGYTF
TGTGCCAGCAGTGACTCGGGACAGGGGGGCTATGGCTACACCTTC
>TRBJ1-3|NA|NA|TRBV7-9
CASSPRRGNTIYF
TGTGCCAGCAGCCCCCGCCGGGGAAACACCATATATTTT
>TRBJ1-5|NA|TRBD1|TRBV30
CAWSQGTGDKQPQHF
TGTGCCTGGAGCCAAGGGACAGGGGATAAGCAGCCCCAGCATTTT
>TRBJ1-1|few|NA|TRBV5-1
CASSLAGMGNTEAFF
TGCGCCAGCAGCTTGGCGGGGATGGGGAACACTGAAGCTTTCTTT
>TRBJ2-3|NA|TRBD2|TRBV28
CASSPGPGRREGRGTDTQYF
TGTGCCAGCAGTCCCGGGCCCGGACGTCGGGAGGGCCGCGGAACAGATACGCAGTATTTT
>TRBJ2-1|NA|TRBD2|TRBV11-2
CASSLTLLAGPSNEQFF
TGTGCCAGCAGCTTGACCCTTCTAGCGGGACCCAGCAATGAGCAGTTCTTC
>TRBJ1-1|NA|NA|TRBV2
CASNGRDSEAFF
TGTGCCAGCAATGGCAGGGACTCTGAAGCTTTCTTT
>TRBJ1-1|NA|NA|TRBV18
CASSYGKNTEAFF
TGTGCCAGCTCATATGGCAAGAACACTGAAGCTTTCTTT
>TRBJ1-1|NA|NA|TRBV9
CASSVGAGLNTEAFF
TGTGCCAGCAGCGTAGGGGCAGGGCTGAACACTGAAGCTTTCTTT
>TRBJ1-3|NA|TRBD1|TRBV7-8
CASSFRDRGNTIYF
TGTGCCAGCAGCTTCCGGGACAGGGGAAACACCATATATTTT
>TRBJ2-5|NA|NA|TRBV19
CASSIDRGTQETQYF
TGTGCCAGTAGTATAGATCGGGGGACCCAAGAGACCCAGTACTTC
>TRBJ1-6|NA|TRBD1|TRBV19
CASSSGQGDDSPLHF
TGTGCCAGTAGCTCGGGACAGGGGGACGATTCACCCCTCCACTTT
>TRBJ1-3|few|NA|TRBV5-6
CASSLNFGRGPNTIYF
TGTGCCAGCAGCTTGAACTTTGGGAGGGGCCCAAACACCATATATTTT
>TRBJ2-7|NA|TRBD1|TRBV5-1
CASRPGTGESYEQYF
TGCGCCAGCCGGCCCGGGACAGGGGAATCCTACGAGCAGTACTTC
>TRBJ1-2|NA|NA|TRBV28
CASSEPDTYGYTF
TGTGCCAGCAGTGAGCCCGACACCTATGGCTACACCTTC
>TRBJ1-1|NA|NA|TRBV25-1
CASSAYILGDTKAFF
TGTGCCAGCAGTGCATACATCCTCGGGGACACTAAAGCTTTCTTT
>TRBJ2-2|few|TRBD1|TRBV28
CASSLTYRGRTGELFF
TGTGCCAGCAGTTTAACCTACAGGGGGAGAACCGGGGAGCTGTTTTTT
>TRBJ1-2|NA|NA|TRBV21-1
CASSKAELNYGYTF
TGTGCCAGCAGCAAAGCTGAGTTGAACTATGGCTACACCTTC
>TRBJ2-7|NA|NA|TRBV28
CASSPSGAVNEQYF
TGTGCCAGCAGTCCATCGGGAGCGGTCAACGAGCAGTACTTC
>TRBJ2-1|few|NA|TRBV28
CASRLSGGHNEQFF
TGTGCCAGCAGGCTGTCAGGAGGGCACAATGAGCAGTTCTTC
>TRBJ2-5|NA|TRBD1|TRBV5-6
CASSPDRVETQYF
TGTGCCAGCAGCCCCGACAGGGTTGAGACCCAGTACTTC
>TRBJ2-7|NA|TRBD2|TRBV4-2
CASSQEWRGSSSYEQYF
TGTGCCAGCAGCCAAGAATGGCGCGGGAGTAGCTCCTACGAGCAGTACTTC
>TRBJ2-3|NA|TRBD1|TRBV18
CASSPWTGGKGDTQYF
TGTGCCAGCTCACCCTGGACAGGGGGCAAGGGAGATACGCAGTATTTT
>TRBJ2-3|NA|TRBD2|TRBV27
CASSSSGKTSGSPTDTQYF
TGTGCCAGCAGTTCATCTGGGAAGACTAGCGGGAGTCCCACAGATACGCAGTATTTT
>TRBJ2-1|NA|TRBD2|TRBV7-9
CASSPPLAGPYNEQFF
TGTGCCAGCAGCCCCCCACTAGCGGGACCTTACAATGAGCAGTTCTTC
>TRBJ1-1|NA|NA|TRBV7-3
CASSSTQAREAFF
TGTGCCAGCAGCTCAACACAGGCTCGGGAAGCTTTCTTT
>TRBJ1-2|NA|TRBD1|TRBV5-1
CASSLGTGGAYTF
TGCGCCAGCAGCTTGGGGACAGGGGGTGCCTACACCTTC
>TRBJ2-5|NA|NA|TRBV2
CASSTHTQYF
TGTGCCAGCAGTACTCACACCCAGTACTTC
>TRBJ1-2|few|TRBD1|TRBV5-1
CASTDRGRGGYTF
TGCGCCAGCACAGACAGGGGGCGCGGTGGCTACACCTTC
>TRBJ2-1|NA|TRBD2|TRBV7-8
CASSLISGSYNEQFF
TGTGCCAGCAGCTTAATTAGCGGGAGTTACAATGAGCAGTTCTTC
>TRBJ2-1|NA|NA|TRBV11-3
CASSFFSGNEQFF
TGTGCCAGCAGCTTTTTTTCGGGGAATGAGCAGTTCTTC
>TRBJ2-7|once|TRBD1|TRBV29-1
CSVEDDRGSLYEQYF
TGCAGCGTTGAAGACGACAGGGGGTCCCTCTACGAGCAGTACTTC
>TRBJ2-3|NA|NA|TRBV5-4
CASSLRTTSTDTQYF
TGTGCCAGCAGCTTAAGGACTACTAGCACAGATACGCAGTATTTT
>TRBJ2-7|NA|NA|TRBV9
CASSSSGVLSNEQYF
TGTGCCAGCAGCTCCTCGGGGGTACTCTCTAACGAGCAGTACTTC
>TRBJ2-3|NA|TRBD1|TRBV25-1
CASRNRGRIDTQYF
TGTGCCAGCAGAAACAGGGGGCGCATAGATACGCAGTATTTT
>TRBJ2-7|NA|NA|TRBV5-8
CASSLESAGSRAYEQYF
TGTGCCAGCAGCTTGGAGTCGGCGGGATCGAGGGCCTACGAGCAGTACTTC
>TRBJ2-2|once|TRBD2|TRBV2
CASSPPSRVAGNTGELFF
TGTGCCAGCAGTCCACCTTCCAGGGTAGCGGGGAACACCGGGGAGCTGTTTTTT
>TRBJ1-1|NA|NA|TRBV5-1
CASSLGQPMNTEAFF
TGCGCCAGCAGCTTGGGACAGCCCATGAACACTGAAGCTTTCTTT
>TRBJ2-3|NA|TRBD2|TRBV7-9
CASSFQYPGLAGGDTQYF
TGTGCCAGCAGCTTTCAATACCCGGGACTAGCGGGAGGAGATACGCAGTATTTT
>TRBJ1-2|NA|TRBD1|TRBV18
CASANTGGVNYGYTF
TGTGCCAGCGCCAATACAGGGGGCGTGAACTATGGCTACACCTTC
>TRBJ1-1|NA|NA|TRBV6-6
CASSYSGGAVEAFF
TGTGCCAGCAGTTACTCAGGAGGGGCCGTGGAAGCTTTCTTT
>TRBJ2-7|NA|TRBD2|TRBV6-1
CASSEGELTSGYEQYF
TGTGCCAGCAGTGAAGGGGAACTGACTAGCGGCTACGAGCAGTACTTC
>TRBJ1-2|NA|NA|TRBV9
CASSVEGVAGHYGYTF
TGTGCCAGCAGCGTAGAAGGGGTAGCAGGGCACTATGGCTACACCTTC
>TRBJ2-7|NA|TRBD1|TRBV18
CASSPSQGVNYEQYF
TGTGCCAGCTCACCGTCCCAGGGGGTTAATTACGAGCAGTACTTC
>TRBJ2-7|NA|NA|TRBV29-1
CSVDSGGEQYF
TGCAGCGTTGACTCTGGGGGGGAGCAGTACTTC
>TRBJ1-1|NA|NA|TRBV5-5
CASSLALNTEAFF
TGTGCCAGCAGCTTGGCCTTGAACACTGAAGCTTTCTTT
>TRBJ1-4|few|NA|TRBV9
CASSVGTLPNEKLFF
TGTGCCAGCAGCGTAGGGACTTTGCCTAATGAAAAACTGTTTTTT
>TRBJ1-1|once|NA|TRBV7-6
CASSLVAGMNTEAFF
TGTGCCAGCAGCTTAGTGGCAGGGATGAACACTGAAGCTTTCTTT